This T cell receptor beta chain comes out of a study of spatial heterogeneity in lung cancer. The wider study: Consistent detection of more beta-chain than alpha-chain sequences was observed. Notes on the study in general: The appearance of ubiquitous expanded tumor TCRs in blood was greater at resection than follow-up.

In the library, each TCR cDNA molecule bore its own unique molecular identifier. TCRdb reprocessed the 5' RACE reads via MiXCR and lists one record per CDR3 protein. The sample has tens of thousands of distinct CDR3 sequences, approximately 8.6% seen once. V lost 7 bases to trimming and J lost 13 bases, with 17 bases between them. The germline V gene encodes CDR1 LGHNA and CDR2 YNFKEQ. This CDR3 contains 12 residues. Concerning this clonotype: Antigen: not known.

Stated time point: sample taken at primary tumor resection. Material for sequencing was whole RNA from tumor, nontumor lung or frozen PBMC, left unsorted. This receptor was identified in a male donor with early-stage non-small cell lung cancer. The source material was PBMCs, sampled at surgery. The chain carries TRBV4-2 and TRBJ2-4; the D gene is possibly TRBD2 (7 bases). This CDR3 is CASTEGGGLQYF. The CDR3 bases are TGTGCCAGCACCGAAGGCGGGGGCCTGCAGTACTTC.